Below are 23 T cell receptor beta chains sequenced from a single sample in a study of control samples from healthy donors and cancer patients. Only in-frame clones appear in the TCRdb table, and some are missing; sequencing was by immunoSEQ multiplex PCR. The data contain some 130,000 clones, 92% of them singletons. The sample taken for sequencing was blood. All receptors derive from a man younger than 30 in good health.

CDR3 bases: TGTGCCAGCAGCTTAGGACACCCTAACTATGGCTACACCTTC. This translates into CASSLGHPNYGYTF. V gene TRBV11-2 combines with J gene TRBJ1-2; D gene ambiguous. V shed 1 base and J shed 0 bases, with 6 bases lying between them. The CDR3 loop spans 14 amino acids. Germline CDR1 is SGHAT and CDR2 is FQNNGV.

The chain links TRBV4-2 to TRBJ2-5, with TRBD2 identical over 11 bases. The CDR3 spans 15 residues. In germline, CDR1 is LGHNA, CDR2 YNFKEQ. V was pared by 5 bases and J by 4 bases, with 6 bases of the junction left unmatched. The CDR3 here is CASSRSLAGGETQYF. DNA for the CDR3: TGTGCCAGCAGCAGAAGCCTAGCGGGGGGAGAGACCCAGTACTTC.

The V gene is TRBV9, the J gene TRBJ2-7; the D is unclear. Germline CDR1 and CDR2: SGDLS and YYNGEE. This CDR3 contains 13 residues. V gave up 0 bases and J gave up 0 bases, with 4 bases separating them. The CDR3 nucleotides are TGTGCCAGCAGCGTAGGAGGCTCCTACGAGCAGTACTTC. This encodes CASSVGGSYEQYF.

The V gene is TRBV18, the J gene TRBJ1-1; the D gene is possibly TRBD1 (5 bases). V lost 5 bases to trimming and J lost 5 bases, with 12 bases between them. The V gene's germline CDR1 is KGHSH and CDR2 LQKENI. CDR3 length equals 13 residues. This CDR3 is CASSGQGSTEAFF. For the CDR3, the DNA is TGTGCCAGCTCAGGTCAGGGTAGTACTGAAGCTTTCTTT.

The J gene is TRBJ1-2, the V gene TRBV2, with 7 bases that match TRBD1. The CDR3 has 16 residues. V was clipped by 6 bases and J by 4 bases; unmatched bases: 14. In germline, CDR1 is SNHLY, CDR2 FYNNEI. The CDR3 region has the DNA TGTGCCAGCAGGCTCCAAGGCGCAAACAGGGGCTATGGCTACACCTTC. Translated, it gives CASRLQGANRGYGYTF. The full variable domain, rest sourced from reference TRBV2 and TRBJ1-2, is EPEVTQTPSHQVTQMGQEVILRCVPISNHLYFYWYRQILGQKVEFLVSFYNNEISEKSEIFDDQFSVERPDGSNFTLKIRSTKLEDSAMYFCASRLQGANRGYGYTFGSGTRLTVV.

The sample holds one count of this clone. As DNA, the CDR3 is TGTGCCAGCAGCCAAGACAGGGGGATATATGGCTACACCTTC. Translating it yields CASSQDRGIYGYTF. The rearrangement uses TRBV4-2 and TRBJ1-2, with TRBD1 identical over 7 bases. V lost 0 bases, J lost 5 bases, and 3 bases stayed unmatched. Germline assignment: CDR1 LGHNA and CDR2 YNFKEQ. This CDR3 comprises 14 residues.

The chain has TRBV7-9 and TRBJ2-1, with TRBD2 matching over 12 bases. V trimming: 3 bases; J trimming: 0 bases; junction bases outside the gene matches: 6. Germline V lookup: CDR1 SEHNR, CDR2 FQNEAQ (reference sequence). There are 18 residues in the CDR3. The CDR3 spells CASSFGLAGFPSYNEQFF. The CDR3 nucleotides are TGTGCCAGCAGCTTCGGACTAGCGGGGTTCCCCTCCTACAATGAGCAGTTCTTC.

This clone occurred once. The chain recombines TRBV2 with TRBJ2-7; TRBD1 might be the D (6 bases). Germline V gene data show CDR1 as SNHLY and CDR2 as FYNNEI. The CDR3 spans 15 residues. Deletions cut 5 bases from V and 0 bases from J, with 14 bases between. The CDR3 protein is CASSPSTGYSYEQYF. The CDR3, as DNA: TGTGCCAGCAGTCCCTCGACAGGTTACTCCTACGAGCAGTACTTC. Drawing the rest from reference TRBV2 and TRBJ2-7, the complete variable domain is EPEVTQTPSHQVTQMGQEVILRCVPISNHLYFYWYRQILGQKVEFLVSFYNNEISEKSEIFDDQFSVERPDGSNFTLKIRSTKLEDSAMYFCASSPSTGYSYEQYFGPGTRLTVT.

The chain links TRBV4-2 to TRBJ1-5; 9 positions agree with TRBD1. Germline-derived CDR1 and CDR2 are LGHNA and YNFKEQ. The junction had 15 bases not matched to a gene; V was cut back by 4 bases and J by 2 bases. The CDR3 has 19 amino acids. CDR3 sequence: CASSPYGEGQGLGNQPQHF. CDR3 DNA: TGTGCCAGCAGCCCCTATGGGGAGGGACAGGGCCTGGGCAATCAGCCCCAGCATTTT.

The chain combines TRBV3-1 (or the pseudogene TRBV3-2) with TRBJ2-3; 10 bases map to TRBD2. This CDR3 region has 17 residues. The junction had 15 bases not matched to a gene; V was cut back by 4 bases and J by 8 bases. CDR1 and CDR2 from the germline V gene are LGHDT and YNNKEL (reference sequence). In DNA form, the CDR3 reads TGTGCCAGCAGCCGAGACTTCTTAGCGGGGGGAAGGGCTACGCAGTATTTT. Encoded protein: CASSRDFLAGGRATQYF.

The rearrangement uses TRBV5-4 and TRBJ2-3; TRBD1 might be the D (6 bases). The CDR3 covers 13 residues. V lost 4 bases and J lost 3, with 9 bases in between. Germline V gene lookup returns CDR1 SGHNT and CDR2 YYREEE (reference sequence). The CDR3 is CASSRDMTDTQYF. As DNA, the CDR3 is TGTGCCAGCAGCAGGGACATGACAGATACGCAGTATTTT.

The gene calls are TRBV15 and TRBJ1-2; 9 nucleotides agree with TRBD1. The trim removed 2 bases at V and 3 bases at J, leaving 7 bases unmatched. This CDR3 contains 16 residues. Germline V gene sequence: CDR1 LNHNV, CDR2 YYDKDF (reference sequence). CDR3 in DNA: TGTGCCACCAGCAGACCGACTCGGACAGGGGACTATGGCTACACCTTC. This encodes CATSRPTRTGDYGYTF.

This clone was observed a single time. The gene calls are TRBV21-1 and TRBJ2-7; the table's D call, TRBD2, was not checked against the DNA. TRBV21-1 is a documented pseudogene. This CDR3 has 17 amino acids. CDR3 in amino acids: CASSKVGGGGYVNEQYF. As DNA, the CDR3 is TGTGCCAGCAGCAAAGTTGGAGGGGGGGGCTATGTGAACGAGCAGTACTTC.

V and J are TRBV6-5 and TRBJ1-5; unclear D gene. Germline-derived CDR1 and CDR2 are MNHEY and SVGAGI. V was pared by 7 bases and J by 6 bases, with 19 bases between. The CDR3 consists of 15 residues. DNA of the CDR3: TGTGCCAGCATTGGGTTTCCTGAGATAGCTCAGCCCCAGCATTTT. This translates into CASIGFPEIAQPQHF.

The rearrangement uses TRBV7-9 and TRBJ2-3; D not resolved. Looked up from germline, CDR1 is SEHNR and CDR2 is FQNEAQ (reference sequence). CDR3 length equals 12 residues. V lost 6 bases to trimming and J lost 3 bases, with 7 bases between them. The CDR3 loop reads CASRYETDTQYF. The CDR3 DNA follows: TGTGCCAGCAGGTATGAGACAGATACGCAGTATTTT.

The chain has TRBV7-9 and TRBJ1-1; D may be TRBD1 (6 bases). Germline CDR1 reads SEHNR; CDR2 reads FQNEAQ (reference sequence). The ends were cut back, 1 base at V and 4 bases at J, with 10 bases in the middle. The CDR3 is made up of 14 amino acids. As DNA, the CDR3 is TGTGCCAGCAGCTTAGATGGAGGGGGCACTGAAGCTTTCTTT. Amino acid sequence: CASSLDGGGTEAFF.

This chain connects TRBV6-5 to TRBJ1-1; TRBD1 might be the D (6 bases). Between the trimmed V and J ends, which lost 5 bases and 6 bases, there was a span of 10 bases. The CDR3 covers 12 residues. In germline, CDR1 is MNHEY, CDR2 SVGAGI. DNA for the CDR3: TGTGCCAGCAGTCGAGGACAGTCTGAAGCTTTCTTT. Encoded protein: CASSRGQSEAFF.

This sequence joins TRBV3-1 (or the pseudogene TRBV3-2) and TRBJ2-3, with 7 nucleotides matching TRBD2. Germline assignment: CDR1 LGHDT and CDR2 YNNKEL (reference sequence). J gave up 1 base and V 1 base, and 8 bases lay outside the gene matches. CDR3 length equals 17 residues. CDR3 residues: CASSQVGPSGGTDTQYF. The CDR3 DNA reads as TGTGCCAGCAGCCAAGTGGGACCCAGCGGGGGCACAGATACGCAGTATTTT.

This chain links TRBV2 with TRBJ2-3; D is unclear. The CDR3 covers 11 residues. V lost 2 bases and J 4 bases, leaving 1 base between the germline ends. Germline assignment: CDR1 SNHLY and CDR2 FYNNEI. In DNA, the CDR3 is TGTGCCAGCAGTGAATCAGATACGCAGTATTTT. Amino acids: CASSESDTQYF.

This rearrangement joins TRBV18 to TRBJ2-3; D gene uncertain. CDR1 and CDR2 (germline): KGHSH, LQKENI. V shed 3 bases and J shed 1 base, with 8 bases lying between them. The CDR3 spans 14 residues. The CDR3 nucleotides are TGTGCCAGCTCACCCCCCAGCGGCACAGATACGCAGTATTTT. Translating it yields CASSPPSGTDTQYF.

The chain couples TRBV7-9 to TRBJ2-7; 7 nucleotides line up with TRBD1. The CDR3 is made up of 15 amino acids. The V and J ends lost 5 bases and 3 bases, in that order; junction bases with no gene match: 10. Germline V gene lookup returns CDR1 SEHNR and CDR2 FQNEAQ (reference sequence). The CDR3 region has the DNA TGTGCCAGCAGCACGCCACGACAGGGATACTACGAGCAGTACTTC. It specifies CASSTPRQGYYEQYF.

CDR3 in DNA: TGTGCAAGTCGCTTAGTTATGGCGGGGGGCGCGAACACCGGGGAGCTGTTTTTT. Encoded protein: CASRLVMAGGANTGELFF. The chain recombines TRBV12-2 with TRBJ2-2; TRBD2, the table's D call, was not compared with the DNA. TRBV12-2 is a pseudogene locus. This CDR3 region has 18 residues.

This chain connects TRBV5-1 to TRBJ2-5; no clear D. There are 14 residues in the CDR3. Germline V lookup: CDR1 SGHRS, CDR2 YFSETQ. Trimming cost V 4 bases and J 5 bases, with 15 bases left between them. The CDR3 protein is CASSLSPGYETQYF. CDR3 DNA sequence: TGCGCCAGCAGCCTCTCCCCTGGGTATGAGACCCAGTACTTC.